The clone carrying this T cell receptor (beta chain) was picked up a small number of times. What it binds is not known. The data are from a study of T cells in Graves' hyperthyroidism and ophthalmopathy. Study-level points and caveats: With a median lead of approximately six months before onset, the model predicted ophthalmopathy. Most thyroid clonotypes with frequency above 0.001 were detected in blood.

RNA transcripts gave rise to amplified TCR beta CDR3 regions. With the HTBI primer set, the TCR CDR3 went through a first round of RT-PCR. TCRdb ran MiXCR on the multiplex PCR reads and lists one entry per CDR3 protein. The sample has approximately 690,000 distinct CDR3 sequences, roughly 15% seen once. The CDR3 totals 15 residues. Looked up from germline, CDR1 is LGHDT and CDR2 is YNNKEL (reference sequence). With V trimmed by 4 bases and J by 7 bases, 13 bases remained unmatched. This sequence joins TRBV3-1 and TRBJ2-7, with 7 bases lining up with TRBD1. The specimen sequenced was blood. The TCR sequence derives from a woman between 45 and 65 years old with Graves' ophthalmopathy. In DNA, the CDR3 is TGTGCCAGCAGCCTCCTTCCGAGGGGGCATCGGGAGCAGTACTTC. Protein product: CASSLLPRGHREQYF.